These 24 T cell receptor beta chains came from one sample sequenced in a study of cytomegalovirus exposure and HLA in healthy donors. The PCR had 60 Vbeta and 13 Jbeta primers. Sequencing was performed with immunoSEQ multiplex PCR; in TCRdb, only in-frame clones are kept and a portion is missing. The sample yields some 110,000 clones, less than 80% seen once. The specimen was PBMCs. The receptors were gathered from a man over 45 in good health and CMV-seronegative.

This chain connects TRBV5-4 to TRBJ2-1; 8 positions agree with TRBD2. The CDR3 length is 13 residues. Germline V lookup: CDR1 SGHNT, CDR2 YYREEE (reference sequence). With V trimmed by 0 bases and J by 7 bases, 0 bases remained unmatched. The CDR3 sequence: CASSLAGGNEQFF. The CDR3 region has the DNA TGTGCCAGCAGCTTGGCGGGGGGGAATGAGCAGTTCTTC.

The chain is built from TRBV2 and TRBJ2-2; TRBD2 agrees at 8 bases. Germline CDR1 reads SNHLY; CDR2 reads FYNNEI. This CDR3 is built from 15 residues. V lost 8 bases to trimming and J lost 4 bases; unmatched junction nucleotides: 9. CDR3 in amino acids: CASAGGAQGTGELFF. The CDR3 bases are TGTGCCAGCGCCGGGGGGGCCCAGGGCACCGGGGAGCTGTTTTTT.

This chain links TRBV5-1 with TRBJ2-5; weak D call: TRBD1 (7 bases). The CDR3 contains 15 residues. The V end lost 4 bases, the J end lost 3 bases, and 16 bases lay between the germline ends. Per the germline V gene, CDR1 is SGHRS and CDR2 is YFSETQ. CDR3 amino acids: CASSARVRGEETQYF. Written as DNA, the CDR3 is TGCGCCAGCAGCGCCCGGGTCAGGGGGGAAGAGACCCAGTACTTC.

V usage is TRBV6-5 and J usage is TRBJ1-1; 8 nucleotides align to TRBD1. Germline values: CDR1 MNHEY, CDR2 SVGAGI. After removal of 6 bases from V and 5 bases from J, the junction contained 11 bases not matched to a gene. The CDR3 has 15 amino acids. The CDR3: CASSLTGELGTEAFF. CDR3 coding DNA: TGTGCCAGCAGCCTGACAGGGGAGTTGGGAACTGAAGCTTTCTTT.

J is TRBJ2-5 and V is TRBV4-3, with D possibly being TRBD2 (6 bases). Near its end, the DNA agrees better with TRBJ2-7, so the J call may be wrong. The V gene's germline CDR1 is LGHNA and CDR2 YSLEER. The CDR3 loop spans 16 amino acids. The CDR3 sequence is CASSRSSGDSAYEQYF. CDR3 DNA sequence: TGCGCCAGCAGCCGAAGTTCGGGGGACTCCGCCTACGAGCAGTACTTC.

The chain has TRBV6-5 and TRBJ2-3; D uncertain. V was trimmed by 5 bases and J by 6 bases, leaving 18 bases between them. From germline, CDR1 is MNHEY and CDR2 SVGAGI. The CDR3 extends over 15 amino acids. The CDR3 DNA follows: TGTGCCAGCAGTATGAGGCCCTTCACGGCGGATACGCAGTATTTT. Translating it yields CASSMRPFTADTQYF.

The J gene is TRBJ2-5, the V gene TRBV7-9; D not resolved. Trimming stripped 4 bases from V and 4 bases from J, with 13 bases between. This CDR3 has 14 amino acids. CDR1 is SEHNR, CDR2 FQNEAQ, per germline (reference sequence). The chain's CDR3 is CASSWATPRETQYF. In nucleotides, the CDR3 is TGTGCCAGCAGCTGGGCCACCCCTCGAGAGACCCAGTACTTC.

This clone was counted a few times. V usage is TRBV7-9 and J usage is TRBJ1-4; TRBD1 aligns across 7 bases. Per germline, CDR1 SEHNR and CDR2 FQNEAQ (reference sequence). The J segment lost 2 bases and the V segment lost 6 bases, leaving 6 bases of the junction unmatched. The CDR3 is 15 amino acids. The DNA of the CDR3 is TGTGCCAGCAGTTCCACGGGACAGACTAATGAAAAACTGTTTTTT. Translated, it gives CASSSTGQTNEKLFF. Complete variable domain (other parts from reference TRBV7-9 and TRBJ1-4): DTGVSQNPRHKITKRGQNVTFRCDPISEHNRLYWYRQTLGQGPEFLTYFQNEAQLEKSRLLSDRFSAERPKGSFSTLEIQRTEQGDSAMYLCASSSTGQTNEKLFFGSGTQLSVL.

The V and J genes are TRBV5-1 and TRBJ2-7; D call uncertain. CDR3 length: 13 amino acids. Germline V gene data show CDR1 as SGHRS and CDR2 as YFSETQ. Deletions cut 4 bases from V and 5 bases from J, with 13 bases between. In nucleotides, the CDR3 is TGCGCCAGCAGCATTACCAGAATGGACGAGCAGTACTTC. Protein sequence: CASSITRMDEQYF.

CDR3 sequence (DNA): TGTGCCAGCAGCCTCAGACGACAGGGGAACACTGAAGCTTTCTTT. Translating it yields CASSLRRQGNTEAFF. This sequence joins TRBV11-2 and TRBJ1-1; TRBD1 agrees at 7 bases. This CDR3 is built from 15 residues. CDR1 is SGHAT, CDR2 FQNNGV, per germline. V shed 5 bases and J 1 base; nucleotides not matched to a gene: 7.

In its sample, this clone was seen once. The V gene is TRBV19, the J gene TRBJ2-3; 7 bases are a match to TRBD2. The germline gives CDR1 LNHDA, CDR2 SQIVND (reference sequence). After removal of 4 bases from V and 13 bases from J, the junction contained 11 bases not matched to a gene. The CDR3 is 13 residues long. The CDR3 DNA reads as TGTGCCAGTAGTACCTCCGTAGCGGGCCGGGAGTATTTT. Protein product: CASSTSVAGREYF.

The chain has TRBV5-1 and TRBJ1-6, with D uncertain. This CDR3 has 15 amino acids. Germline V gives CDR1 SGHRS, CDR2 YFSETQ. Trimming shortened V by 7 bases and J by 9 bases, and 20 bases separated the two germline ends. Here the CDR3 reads CASALDVSEVSPLHF. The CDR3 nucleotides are TGCGCCAGCGCCTTGGACGTTAGCGAGGTTTCACCCCTCCACTTT. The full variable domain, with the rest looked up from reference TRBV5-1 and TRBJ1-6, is KAGVTQTPRYLIKTRGQQVTLSCSPISGHRSVSWYQQTPGQGLQFLFEYFSETQRNKGNFPGRFSGRQFSNSRSEMNVSTLELGDSALYLCASALDVSEVSPLHFGNGTRLTVT.

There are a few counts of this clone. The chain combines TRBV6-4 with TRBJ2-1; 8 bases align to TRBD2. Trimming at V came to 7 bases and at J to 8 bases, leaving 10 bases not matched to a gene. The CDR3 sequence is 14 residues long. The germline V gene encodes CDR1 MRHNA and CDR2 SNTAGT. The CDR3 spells CASKQTSEGDEQFF. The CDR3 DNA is TGTGCCAGCAAACAGACTAGCGAGGGCGATGAGCAGTTCTTC.

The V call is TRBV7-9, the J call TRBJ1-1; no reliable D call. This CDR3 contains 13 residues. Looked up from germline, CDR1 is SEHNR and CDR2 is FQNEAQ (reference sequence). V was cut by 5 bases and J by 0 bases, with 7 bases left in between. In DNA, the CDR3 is TGTGCCAGCAGCCAGGAAATGAACACTGAAGCTTTCTTT. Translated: CASSQEMNTEAFF.

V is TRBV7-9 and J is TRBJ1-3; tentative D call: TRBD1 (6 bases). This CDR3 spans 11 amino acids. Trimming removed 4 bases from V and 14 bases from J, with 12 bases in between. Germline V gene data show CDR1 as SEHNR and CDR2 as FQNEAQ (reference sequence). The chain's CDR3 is CASSSSGELYF. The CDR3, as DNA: TGTGCCAGCAGCTCCTCAGGGGAGTTATATTTT.

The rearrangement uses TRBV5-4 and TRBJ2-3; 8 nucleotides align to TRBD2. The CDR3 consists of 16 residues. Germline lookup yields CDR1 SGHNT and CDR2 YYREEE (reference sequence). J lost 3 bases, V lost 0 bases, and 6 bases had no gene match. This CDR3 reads CASSLDRAGGTDTQYF. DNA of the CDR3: TGTGCCAGCAGCTTGGATCGGGCGGGGGGAACAGATACGCAGTATTTT.

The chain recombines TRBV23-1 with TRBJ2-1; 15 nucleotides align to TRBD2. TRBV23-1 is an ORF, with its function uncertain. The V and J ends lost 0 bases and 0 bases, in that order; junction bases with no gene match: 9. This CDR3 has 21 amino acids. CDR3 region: CASSQSRGLAGGPSSYNEQFF. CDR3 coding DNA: TGCGCCAGCAGTCAATCGAGGGGACTAGCGGGGGGTCCTAGCTCCTACAATGAGCAGTTCTTC.

This CDR3 is CASRPDREAYEQYF. The CDR3, as DNA: TGTGCCAGCAGACCCGACAGGGAGGCCTACGAGCAGTACTTC. The chain carries TRBV6-5 and TRBJ2-7; D is perhaps TRBD1 (7 bases). Trimming cost V 6 bases and J 2 bases, with 14 bases left between them. Germline V CDR1 and CDR2: MNHEY, SVGAGI. The CDR3 is made up of 14 amino acids.

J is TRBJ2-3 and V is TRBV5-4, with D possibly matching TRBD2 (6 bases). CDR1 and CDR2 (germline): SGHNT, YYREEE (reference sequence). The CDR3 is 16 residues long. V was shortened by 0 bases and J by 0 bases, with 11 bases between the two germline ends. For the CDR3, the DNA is TGTGCCAGCAGCTTGGTCCTAGCGAGAAGCACAGATACGCAGTATTTT. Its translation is CASSLVLARSTDTQYF.

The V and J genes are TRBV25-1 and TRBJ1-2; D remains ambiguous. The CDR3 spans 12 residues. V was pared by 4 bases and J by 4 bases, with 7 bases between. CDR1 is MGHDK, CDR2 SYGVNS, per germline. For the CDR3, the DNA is TGTGCCAGCAGTGCCCCGAGCTATGGCTACACCTTC. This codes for CASSAPSYGYTF.

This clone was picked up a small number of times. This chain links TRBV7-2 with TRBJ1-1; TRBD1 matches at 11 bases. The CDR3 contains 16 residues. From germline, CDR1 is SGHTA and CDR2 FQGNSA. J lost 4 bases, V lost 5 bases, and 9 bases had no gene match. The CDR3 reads CASSLRTGGRVTEAFF. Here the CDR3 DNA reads TGTGCCAGCAGCCTCCGGACAGGGGGCAGAGTCACTGAAGCTTTCTTT.

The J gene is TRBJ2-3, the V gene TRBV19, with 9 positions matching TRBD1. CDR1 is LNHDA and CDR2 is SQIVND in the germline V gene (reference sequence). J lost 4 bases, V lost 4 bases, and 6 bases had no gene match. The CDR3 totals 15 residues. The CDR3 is CASSTGTGFADTQYF. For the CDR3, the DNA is TGTGCCAGTAGTACCGGGACAGGGTTTGCAGATACGCAGTATTTT.

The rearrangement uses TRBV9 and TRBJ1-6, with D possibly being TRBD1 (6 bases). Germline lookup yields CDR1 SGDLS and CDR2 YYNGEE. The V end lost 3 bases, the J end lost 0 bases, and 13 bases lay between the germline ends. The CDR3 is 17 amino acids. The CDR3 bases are TGTGCCAGCAGCGGCACAGGGCAAAGCTCCTATAATTCACCCCTCCACTTT. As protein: CASSGTGQSSYNSPLHF.

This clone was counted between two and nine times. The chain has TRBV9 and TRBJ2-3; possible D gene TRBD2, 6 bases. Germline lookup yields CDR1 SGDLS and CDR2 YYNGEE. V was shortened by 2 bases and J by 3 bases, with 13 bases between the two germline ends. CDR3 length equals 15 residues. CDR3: CASSVEYGGTDTQYF. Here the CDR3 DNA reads TGTGCCAGCAGCGTTGAGTATGGAGGGACAGATACGCAGTATTTT.